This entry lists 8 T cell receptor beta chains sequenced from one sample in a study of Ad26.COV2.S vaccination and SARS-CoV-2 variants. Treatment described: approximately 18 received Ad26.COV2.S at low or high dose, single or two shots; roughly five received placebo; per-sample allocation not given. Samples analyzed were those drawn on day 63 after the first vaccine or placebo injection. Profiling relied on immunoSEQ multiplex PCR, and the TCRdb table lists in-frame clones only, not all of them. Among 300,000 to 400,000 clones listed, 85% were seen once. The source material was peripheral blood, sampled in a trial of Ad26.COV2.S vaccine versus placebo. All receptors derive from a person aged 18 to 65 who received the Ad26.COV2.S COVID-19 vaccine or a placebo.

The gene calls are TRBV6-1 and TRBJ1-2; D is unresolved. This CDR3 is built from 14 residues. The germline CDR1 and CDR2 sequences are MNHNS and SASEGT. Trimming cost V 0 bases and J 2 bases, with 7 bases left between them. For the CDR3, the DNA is TGTGCCAGCAGTGAAGCAGAGGGCAACTATGGCTACACCTTC. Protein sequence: CASSEAEGNYGYTF.

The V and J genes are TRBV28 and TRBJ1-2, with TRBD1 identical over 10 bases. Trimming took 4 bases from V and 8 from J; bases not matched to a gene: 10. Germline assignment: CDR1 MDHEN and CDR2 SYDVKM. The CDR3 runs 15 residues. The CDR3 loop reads CASSSLGTGEWGYTF. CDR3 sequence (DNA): TGTGCCAGCAGTTCCCTAGGGACAGGGGAATGGGGCTACACCTTC.

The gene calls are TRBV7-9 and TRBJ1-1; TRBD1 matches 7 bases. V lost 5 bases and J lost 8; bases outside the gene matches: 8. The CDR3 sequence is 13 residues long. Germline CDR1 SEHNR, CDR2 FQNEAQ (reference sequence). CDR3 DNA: TGTGCCAGCAGCCAACCACCGGACAGGGAAGCTTTCTTT. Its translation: CASSQPPDREAFF.

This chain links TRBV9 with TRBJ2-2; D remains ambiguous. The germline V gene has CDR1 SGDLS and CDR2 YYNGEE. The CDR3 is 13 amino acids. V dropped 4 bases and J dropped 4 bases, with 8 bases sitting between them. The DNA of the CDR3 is TGTGCCAGCAGCCTAACCTCCACCGGGGAGCTGTTTTTT. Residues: CASSLTSTGELFF.

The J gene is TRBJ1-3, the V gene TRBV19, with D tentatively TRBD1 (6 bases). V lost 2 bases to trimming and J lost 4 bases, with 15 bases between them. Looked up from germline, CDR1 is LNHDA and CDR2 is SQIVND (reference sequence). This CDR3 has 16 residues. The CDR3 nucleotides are TGTGCCAGTAGTATAAGGGGCGGAGGGGGAGGAAACACCATATATTTT. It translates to CASSIRGGGGGNTIYF. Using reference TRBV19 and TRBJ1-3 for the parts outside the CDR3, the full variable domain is DGGITQSPKYLFRKEGQNVTLSCEQNLNHDAMYWYRQDPGQGLRLIYYSQIVNDFQKGDIAEGYSVSREKKESFPLTVTSAQKNPTAFYLCASSIRGGGGGNTIYFGEGSWLTVV.

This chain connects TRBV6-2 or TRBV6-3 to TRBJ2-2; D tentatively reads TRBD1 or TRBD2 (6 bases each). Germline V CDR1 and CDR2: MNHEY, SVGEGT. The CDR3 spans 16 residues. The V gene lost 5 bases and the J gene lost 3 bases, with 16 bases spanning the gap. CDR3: CASSPHSGEDTGELFF. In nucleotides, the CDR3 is TGTGCCAGCAGTCCCCATTCAGGGGAGGACACCGGGGAGCTGTTTTTT.

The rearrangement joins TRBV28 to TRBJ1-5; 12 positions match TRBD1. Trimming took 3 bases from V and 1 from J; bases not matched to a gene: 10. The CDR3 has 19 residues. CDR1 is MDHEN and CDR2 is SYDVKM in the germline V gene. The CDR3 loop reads CASSLGPGQGARSNQPQHF. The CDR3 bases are TGTGCCAGCAGTTTGGGCCCGGGACAGGGGGCGAGGAGCAATCAGCCCCAGCATTTT. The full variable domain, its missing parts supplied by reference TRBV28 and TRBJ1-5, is DVKVTQSSRYLVKRTGEKVFLECVQDMDHENMFWYRQDPGLGLRLIYFSYDVKMKEKGDIPEGYSVSREKKERFSLILESASTNQTSMYLCASSLGPGQGARSNQPQHFGDGTRLSIL.

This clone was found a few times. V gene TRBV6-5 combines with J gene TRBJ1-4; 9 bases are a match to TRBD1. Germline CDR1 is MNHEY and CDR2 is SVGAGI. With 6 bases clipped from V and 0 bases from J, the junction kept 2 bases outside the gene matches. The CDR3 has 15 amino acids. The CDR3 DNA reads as TGTGCCAGCAGCCGGACAGGGGCAACTAATGAAAAACTGTTTTTT. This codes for CASSRTGATNEKLFF.